A selection of T cell receptor beta chains follows, all from one sample in a study of cytomegalovirus exposure and HLA in healthy donors. The repertoire was sequenced with immunoSEQ multiplex PCR; TCRdb's copy has only in-frame clones and lacks some. The sample lists approximately 210,000 clones; over 75% were seen once. Sequencing used PBMCs. The source is a male donor in good health and CMV-seronegative. The CDR3 runs from the conserved cysteine through the conserved F or W. A D gene is named only where the DNA matches it firmly. Expanded clones get a size class; other rows say once, few or many, or leave the size out.

v_call,d_call,j_call,clone_size,cdr3_nt,cdr3_aa
TRBV5-1,TRBD1,TRBJ2-5,.,TGCGCCAGCAGCCATGGACAGGGTGCTCGAGAGCAGTACTTC,CASSHGQGAREQYF
TRBV9,TRBD1,TRBJ1-1,.,TGTGCCAGCAGCGTAGCTGTCAGGGGGTTGGCTTTCTTT,CASSVAVRGLAFF
TRBV6-6,TRBD1,TRBJ1-1,.,TGTGCCAGCGTCAGGGGGGATTACACTGAAGCTTTCTTT,CASVRGDYTEAFF
TRBV7-9,.,TRBJ2-7,.,TGTGCCAGCAGCTTAGCGAGGGGGGGTATGAAGGACGAGCAGTACTTC,CASSLARGGMKDEQYF
TRBV5-1,.,TRBJ2-2,.,TGCGCCAGCAGCTTGAGCCAGGGAATAACCGGGGAGCTGTTTTTT,CASSLSQGITGELFF
TRBV9,.,TRBJ1-2,.,TGTGCCAGCAGCGTAGGCGGGGGTTCGGAGGGCTACACCTTC,CASSVGGGSEGYTF
TRBV9,TRBD1,TRBJ2-5,once,TGTGCCAGCACTCGGGTCGGGACAGCACAAGAGACCCAGTACTTC,CASTRVGTAQETQYF
TRBV27,TRBD1,TRBJ1-2,few,TGTGCCAGCAGCCCCGGGGGACAGATCTATGGCTACACCTTC,CASSPGGQIYGYTF
TRBV4-3,TRBD2,TRBJ2-1,.,TGCGCCAGCAGCCGGGGGACTAGCGGGGGGGGTTACAATGAGCAGTTCTTC,CASSRGTSGGGYNEQFF
TRBV19,.,TRBJ1-2,.,TGTGCCAGTAGTTCGCACCGGGATATCAATGGCTACACCTTC,CASSSHRDINGYTF
TRBV7-9,.,TRBJ1-4,once,TGTGCCAGCAGTCCCCTCGTCCGGGAAAAACTGTTTTTT,CASSPLVREKLFF
TRBV4-3,.,TRBJ2-6,.,TGCGCCAGCAGCACCGAGGGAACAGGGACAGGGGCCAACGTCCTGACTTTC,CASSTEGTGTGANVLTF
TRBV6-6,.,TRBJ1-2,.,TGTGCCAGCAGTTACGCCACCAGGAACTTAGCGGCCTTC,CASSYATRNLAAF
TRBV25-1,TRBD2,TRBJ2-3,.,TGTGCCAGCAGTCTTCGGACTAGCGGAGTCACAGATACGCAGTATTTT,CASSLRTSGVTDTQYF
TRBV7-9,.,TRBJ1-6,few,TGTGCCAGCAGCTCGAATGACAGGAATTCACCCCTCCACTTT,CASSSNDRNSPLHF
TRBV28,TRBD1,TRBJ1-1,.,TGTGCCAGCATCGAGGCAGGGGGAAACACTGAAGCTTTCTTT,CASIEAGGNTEAFF
TRBV30,.,TRBJ2-6,once,TGTGCCTGGGACGAGGCCCTGCGGCTCTCTGGGGCCAACGTCCTGACTTTC,CAWDEALRLSGANVLTF
TRBV5-1,TRBD1,TRBJ1-1,.,TGCGCCAGCAGCTCTTACTATGACAGGGTGAACACTGAAGCTTTCTTT,CASSSYYDRVNTEAFF
TRBV28,.,TRBJ1-4,.,TGTGCCAGCAGAACACAGGGTGATGAAAAACTGTTTTTT,CASRTQGDEKLFF
TRBV5-1,.,TRBJ1-5,.,TGCGCCAGCAGCTTACAGCCGGTTACTAGCAATCAGCCCCAGCATTTT,CASSLQPVTSNQPQHF
TRBV7-9,TRBD2,TRBJ2-5,.,TGTGCCAGCACTAACGGACTAGCCCTAACACAAGAGACCCAGTACTTC,CASTNGLALTQETQYF
TRBV11-3,.,TRBJ2-5,.,TGTGCCAGCAGCCCGGGGAGGCAAGAGACCCAGTACTTC,CASSPGRQETQYF
TRBV18,TRBD1,TRBJ1-1,.,TGTGCCAGCTCACCCTTATCAGGGGGGCCTGAAGCTTTCTTT,CASSPLSGGPEAFF
TRBV5-1,TRBD1,TRBJ2-5,once,TGCGCCAGCAGCTCTCCGGGACAGATGCTGGAGACCCAGTACTTC,CASSSPGQMLETQYF
TRBV29-1,.,TRBJ2-3,.,TGCAGCGTTGGGGATGGAGGGACAGATACGCAGTATTTT,CSVGDGGTDTQYF
TRBV18,.,TRBJ2-6,.,TGTGCCAGCTCACCAATGATAGTAGGGGCCAACGTCCTGACTTTC,CASSPMIVGANVLTF
TRBV28,TRBD1,TRBJ2-1,.,TGTGCCAGCAGCGCCCCCGGGACAGGGGATTCAAATGAGCAGTTCTTC,CASSAPGTGDSNEQFF
TRBV2,TRBD1,TRBJ1-4,few,TGTGCCAGCAGAACAGGGGGCACCAATGAAAAACTGTTTTTT,CASRTGGTNEKLFF